Listed below are T cell receptor beta chains from one sample, sequenced in a study of blood T cell repertoires in COVID-19. Generated by immunoSEQ multiplex PCR, the TCRdb table keeps only in-frame clones and is missing some. The sample holds around 130,000 clones, 70% to 85% seen once. What was sequenced was peripheral blood. All receptors derive from a woman older than 75 with acute or convalescent COVID-19. Each CDR3 is given with its conserved first and last residue. Each record gives: V gene, J gene, D gene, CDR3 protein. A D gene is named only where the DNA matches it firmly.

V: TRBV6-1
J: TRBJ2-4
D: NA
CDR3: CASSDRWRLKNIQYF

V: TRBV11-2
J: TRBJ2-1
D: NA
CDR3: CASSLVAPNEQFF

V: TRBV9
J: TRBJ1-1
D: TRBD1
CDR3: CASSVEGGRGLSEAFF

V: TRBV9
J: TRBJ1-6
D: TRBD1
CDR3: CASSVAGTESSPLHF

V: TRBV2
J: TRBJ2-3
D: TRBD2
CDR3: CASRPIAGGQGTQYF

V: TRBV6-1
J: TRBJ1-5
D: TRBD1
CDR3: CASSEVGQPRNQPQHF

V: TRBV7-8
J: TRBJ2-1
D: TRBD2
CDR3: CASSPTSGGSYNEQFF

V: TRBV11-2
J: TRBJ1-1
D: NA
CDR3: CASSLGGQSEAFF

V: TRBV6-2/TRBV6-3
J: TRBJ1-5
D: TRBD1
CDR3: CASSQQGSNQPQHF

V: TRBV28
J: TRBJ1-2
D: TRBD1
CDR3: CASSPGDRGHYGYTF

V: TRBV2
J: TRBJ2-2
D: NA
CDR3: CASKGIGASGELFF

V: TRBV5-5
J: TRBJ2-7
D: TRBD2
CDR3: CASSKIRGGVHEQYF

V: TRBV5-5
J: TRBJ2-7
D: NA
CDR3: CASSFSQVPVSYEQYF

V: TRBV2
J: TRBJ1-5
D: NA
CDR3: CASSPRQDQYQPQHF

V: TRBV9
J: TRBJ2-2
D: NA
CDR3: CASSVARPQNTGELFF

V: TRBV12-3/TRBV12-4
J: TRBJ2-7
D: TRBD1
CDR3: CASSVDRGYEQYF

V: TRBV9
J: TRBJ1-2
D: NA
CDR3: CASSSQPGGYTF

V: TRBV3-1/TRBV3-2
J: TRBJ1-1
D: NA
CDR3: CASSLREGNTEAFF

V: TRBV7-2
J: TRBJ1-2
D: TRBD1
CDR3: CASSFRDRDFNGYTF

V: TRBV19
J: TRBJ1-2
D: NA
CDR3: CASSPQGGTEYGYTF

V: TRBV5-1
J: TRBJ2-1
D: NA
CDR3: CASSSQGTAGYNEQFF

V: TRBV19
J: TRBJ1-2
D: NA
CDR3: CASSSRMESYGYTF

V: TRBV12-3/TRBV12-4
J: TRBJ1-2
D: NA
CDR3: CASTNHRSYGYTF

V: TRBV5-1
J: TRBJ1-1
D: TRBD1
CDR3: CASSWTGTDNTEAFF

V: TRBV15
J: TRBJ1-1
D: TRBD1
CDR3: CATSTRGPGNTEAFF

V: TRBV19
J: TRBJ1-6
D: NA
CDR3: CASSISGSSYNSPLHF

V: TRBV6-2/TRBV6-3
J: TRBJ1-2
D: TRBD1
CDR3: CASSPRDRVNGYTF

V: TRBV27
J: TRBJ1-2
D: TRBD1
CDR3: CASRTGGYGYTF

V: TRBV5-4
J: TRBJ1-1
D: NA
CDR3: CASSLGLGARGNTEAFF

V: TRBV4-3
J: TRBJ1-3
D: NA
CDR3: CASSQDFQGTSGNTIYF

V: TRBV7-2
J: TRBJ1-1
D: NA
CDR3: CASSPQQLLNTEAFF

V: TRBV6-6
J: TRBJ2-7
D: TRBD2
CDR3: CASTRDGGNSYEQYF

V: TRBV10-1
J: TRBJ1-1
D: TRBD1
CDR3: CASSVGQGVNTEAFF

V: TRBV6-2/TRBV6-3
J: TRBJ2-3
D: NA
CDR3: CASSYSSSTDTQYF

V: TRBV9
J: TRBJ2-7
D: TRBD1
CDR3: CASSVAGGGGYEQYF

V: TRBV19
J: TRBJ2-7
D: NA
CDR3: CASSITDRLGAHEQYF

V: TRBV21-1
J: TRBJ1-4
D: NA
CDR3: CASSKGGRGQGEKLFF

V: TRBV11-2
J: TRBJ1-6
D: NA
CDR3: CASSLDIGSSPLHF

V: TRBV5-4
J: TRBJ1-2
D: NA
CDR3: CASSLKQNANYGYTF

V: TRBV19
J: TRBJ1-2
D: NA
CDR3: CASSARVGYTF

V: TRBV21-1
J: TRBJ1-5
D: NA
CDR3: CASSKGEGRGPQHF